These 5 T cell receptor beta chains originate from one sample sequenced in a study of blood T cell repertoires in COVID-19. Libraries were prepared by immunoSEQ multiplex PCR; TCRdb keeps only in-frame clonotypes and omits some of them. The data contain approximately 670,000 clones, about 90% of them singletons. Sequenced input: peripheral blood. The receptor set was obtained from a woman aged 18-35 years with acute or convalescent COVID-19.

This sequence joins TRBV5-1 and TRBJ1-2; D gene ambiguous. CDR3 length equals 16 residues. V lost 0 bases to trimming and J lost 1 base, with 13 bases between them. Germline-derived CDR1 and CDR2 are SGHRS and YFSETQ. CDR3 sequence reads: CASSLGGSQSNYGYTF. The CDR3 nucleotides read TGCGCCAGCAGCTTGGGAGGGTCACAGAGTAACTATGGCTACACCTTC.

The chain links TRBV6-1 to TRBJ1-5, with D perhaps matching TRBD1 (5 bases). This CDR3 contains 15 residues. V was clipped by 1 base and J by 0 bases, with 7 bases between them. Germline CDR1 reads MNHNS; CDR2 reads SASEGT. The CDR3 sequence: CASSEVTDSNQPQHF. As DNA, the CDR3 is TGTGCCAGCAGTGAAGTGACAGATAGCAATCAGCCCCAGCATTTT.

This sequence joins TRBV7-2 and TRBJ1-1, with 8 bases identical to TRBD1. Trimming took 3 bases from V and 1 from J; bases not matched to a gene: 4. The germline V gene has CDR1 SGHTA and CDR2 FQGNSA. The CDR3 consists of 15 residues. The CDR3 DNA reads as TGTGCCAGCAGCTTGAACGGACAGGGGAACACTGAAGCTTTCTTT. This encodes CASSLNGQGNTEAFF.

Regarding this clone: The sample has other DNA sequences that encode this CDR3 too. CDR3 in DNA: TGTGCCAGCCGGTCAGGGAACACTGAAGCTTTCTTT. Protein product: CASRSGNTEAFF. The rearrangement joins TRBV28 to TRBJ1-1; no clear D gene. From germline, CDR1 is MDHEN and CDR2 SYDVKM. V lost 8 bases to trimming and J lost 1 base, with 8 bases between them. The CDR3 runs 12 residues.

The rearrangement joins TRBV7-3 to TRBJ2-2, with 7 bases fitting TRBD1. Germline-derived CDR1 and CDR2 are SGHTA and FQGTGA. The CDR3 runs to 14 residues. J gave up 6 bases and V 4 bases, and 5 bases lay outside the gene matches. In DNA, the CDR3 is TGTGCCAGCAGCTCCACAGGGGTAGCCGGGGAGCTGTTTTTT. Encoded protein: CASSSTGVAGELFF.